This T cell receptor beta chain was obtained from a study of long-term antiretroviral therapy in people with HIV. Whole-study findings and limits: Diversity went up after ART and still fell short of transplant donor controls. Dating from about 2004 to 2017, the blood was possibly obtained under older ART regimens.

Germline V gene sequence: CDR1 MDHEN, CDR2 SYDVKM. The V and J ends lost 4 bases and 4 bases, in that order; junction bases with no gene match: 10. The CDR3 runs 16 residues. Samples were assayed with immunoSEQ v3.0 at survey level. Sequenced by immunoSEQ multiplex PCR; TCRdb stores in-frame clones only, minus some. The sample yields about 18,000 clones, roughly 80% seen once. Of note for this clone: What it binds is not known.

At minimum, one pre-ART and two post-ART PBMC samples were obtained from each donor. The specimen comprised unsorted PBMCs, sampled 0.6 years after starting antiretroviral therapy. This clonotype was sampled from a woman aged 18-30 years with HIV. The chain employs TRBV28 and TRBJ1-2; TRBD1 matches 9 bases. This CDR3 reads CASSSSTGGARYGYTF. CDR3 bases: TGTGCCAGCAGTTCCAGTACAGGGGGCGCACGCTATGGCTACACCTTC.